This T cell receptor (beta chain) was recorded in a study of response to subunit inactivated influenza vaccine. The sample holds many counts of this clonotype. As yet, its antigen is unknown. TCRdb re-derived calls from the RT-PCR reads in MiXCR, one entry per CDR3 protein. The sample lists roughly 570,000 distinct CDR3 sequences, approximately 13% occurring once. The V gene end was trimmed by 4 bases and the J gene end by 7 bases; junction bases not matched to a gene: 6. The germline V gene has CDR1 SQVTM and CDR2 ANQGSEA. This CDR3 comprises 12 residues. Findings and limits, study-wide: New T cells are recruited in small numbers by each seasonal influenza vaccination, according to the authors' suggestion.

This specimen consisted of PBMCs from blood, obtained roughly 48 days after vaccination. This clonotype originated in a man aged 45-65 years who received an inactivated influenza vaccine. V gene TRBV29-1 combines with J gene TRBJ1-2; TRBD1 matches at 7 bases. The CDR3 nucleotides read TGCAGCGTTGTTAGAGGGGGCGGTGGCTACACCTTC. Translating gives CSVVRGGGGYTF. The complete variable domain, with remaining parts taken from reference TRBV29-1 and TRBJ1-2, reads SAVISQKPSRDICQRGTSLTIQCQVDSQVTMMFWYRQQPGQSLTLIATANQGSEATYESGFVIDKFPISRPNLTFSTLTVSNMSPEDSSIYLCSVVRGGGGYTFGSGTRLTVV.